The 28 T cell receptor beta chains reported below all come from one sample, sequenced in a study of CD8+ T cells in alopecia areata. Isolated RNA was reverse transcribed into cDNA used as the sequencing template. Repertoires were generated with immunoSEQ multiplex PCR, while TCRdb's copy carries only in-frame clones and drops some. The profile covers 110,000 or so clones, with over 60% appearing a single time and 2.5% to 3.5% taken by the ten largest. Sequenced: CD4+ T cells sorted from blood. The source is a human donor in good health.

V usage is TRBV13 and J usage is TRBJ2-7, with a tentative D call TRBD2 (5 bases). Per germline, CDR1 PRHDT and CDR2 FYEKMQ (reference sequence). The CDR3 runs 17 residues. V shed 4 bases and J shed 0 bases, with 19 bases lying between them. Here the CDR3 DNA reads TGTGCCAGCAGCTCCTTCTCGGGAAGACCATACTCCTACGAGCAGTACTTC. Residues: CASSSFSGRPYSYEQYF.

This rearrangement joins TRBV19 to TRBJ2-5; a weak D match, TRBD2 (5 bases). This CDR3 contains 13 residues. Trimming took off 5 bases at V and 3 bases at J, with 10 bases between the two ends. Looked up from germline, CDR1 is LNHDA and CDR2 is SQIVND (reference sequence). CDR3 amino acids: CASSSRTEETQYF. For the CDR3, the DNA is TGTGCCAGTAGTTCCCGGACTGAAGAGACCCAGTACTTC.

This clone was seen a handful of times. The chain joins TRBV15 to TRBJ1-5; D is uncertain. Germline CDR1 LNHNV, CDR2 YYDKDF (reference sequence). Trimming pared 0 bases from V and 7 bases from J, leaving 13 bases between. This CDR3 is 15 amino acids long. CDR3 coding DNA: TGTGCCACCAGCAGAGATCTGGCAGGATTGCAGCCCCAGCATTTT. It codes for CATSRDLAGLQPQHF.

The chain employs TRBV10-3 and TRBJ2-1; 12 bases are a match to TRBD2. V shed 8 bases and J 5 bases; nucleotides not matched to a gene: 7. This CDR3 has 15 residues. Germline CDR1 and CDR2: ENHRY and SYGVKD. The CDR3 sequence is CAIARLAGEDNEQFF. CDR3 nucleotide sequence: TGTGCCATCGCTCGACTAGCGGGGGAGGACAATGAGCAGTTCTTC.

This clone was counted only a few times. J is TRBJ1-4 and V is TRBV6-5; D perhaps matches TRBD1 (6 bases). CDR1 and CDR2 from the germline V gene are MNHEY and SVGAGI. V gave up 6 bases and J gave up 8 bases, with 16 bases separating them. The length of the CDR3 is 14 residues. The CDR3 sequence is CASRQDSWGEKLFF. The CDR3 coding sequence is TGTGCCAGCAGACAGGACAGTTGGGGCGAAAAACTGTTTTTT.

V is TRBV5-1 and J is TRBJ2-5, with D hard to call. V lost 1 base to trimming and J lost 5 bases, with 12 bases between them. The CDR3 is 14 amino acids. Germline V gives CDR1 SGHRS, CDR2 YFSETQ. The DNA of the CDR3 is TGCGCCAGCAGCTTGAGATTGGTCGCGGAGACCCAGTACTTC. Amino acids: CASSLRLVAETQYF.

Relative to its sample, this clone is medium-sized. The chain links TRBV7-9 to TRBJ2-5; 8 bases are a match to TRBD2. V gave up 7 bases and J gave up 4 bases; unmatched junction bases: 11. The CDR3 is made up of 15 amino acids. CDR1 SEHNR and CDR2 FQNEAQ come from the germline V gene (reference sequence). DNA of the CDR3: TGTGCCAGCACCCCCCAGTCGGGGGGGCTAGAGACCCAGTACTTC. This codes for CASTPQSGGLETQYF.

The sample holds one count of this clone. The chain employs TRBV29-1 and TRBJ2-3, with D uncertain. The V gene's germline CDR1 is SQVTM and CDR2 ANQGSEA. With 1 base removed from V and 4 bases from J, the gap between germline ends came to 0 bases. The CDR3 has 10 amino acids. This CDR3 is CSVEADTQYF. CDR3 nucleotides: TGCAGCGTTGAAGCAGATACGCAGTATTTT.

The CDR3 spells CSVAPGYTF. CDR3 nucleotide sequence: TGCAGCGTTGCTCCTGGCTACACCTTC. This chain connects TRBV29-1 to TRBJ1-2; D is ambiguous. This CDR3 has 9 amino acids. The V gene lost 4 bases and the J gene lost 7 bases, with 4 bases spanning the gap. Germline assignment: CDR1 SQVTM and CDR2 ANQGSEA.

V gene TRBV30 combines with J gene TRBJ1-1; the D is unclear. The CDR3 is 13 amino acids. Trimming stripped 2 bases from V and 5 bases from J, with 12 bases between. Germline CDR1 and CDR2: GTSNPN and SVGIG (reference sequence). CDR3 sequence: CAWSTNRGTEAFF. The CDR3 DNA reads TGTGCCTGGAGTACCAACCGAGGGACTGAAGCTTTCTTT.

Turning to this clone: Other DNA variants within this sample encode the same CDR3. V and J are TRBV25-1 and TRBJ2-6; unclear D gene. Between the trimmed V and J ends, which lost 6 bases and 0 bases, there was a span of 9 bases. This CDR3 is 15 amino acids long. CDR1 is MGHDK, CDR2 SYGVNS, per germline. The CDR3 reads CASSRVGSGANVLTF. The DNA of the CDR3 is TGTGCCAGCAGCCGGGTCGGCTCTGGGGCCAACGTCCTGACTTTC.

This chain links TRBV30 with TRBJ2-7; possibly TRBD2 for D (6 bases). The CDR3 is 11 amino acids. V gave up 5 bases and J gave up 3 bases, with 8 bases separating them. CDR1 is GTSNPN and CDR2 is SVGIG in the germline V gene (reference sequence). In DNA form, the CDR3 reads TGTGCCTGGGCGGGGCGCTACGAGCAGTACTTC. It encodes CAWAGRYEQYF. Together with reference TRBV30 and TRBJ2-7, the CDR3 gives the full variable domain: SQTIHQWPATLVQPVGSPLSLECTVEGTSNPNLYWYRQAAGRGLQLLFYSVGIGQISSEVPQNLSASRPQDRQFILSSKKLLLSDSGFYLCAWAGRYEQYFGPGTRLTVT.

The chain recombines TRBV9 with TRBJ2-7; D may be TRBD1 or TRBD2 (5 bases each). From germline, CDR1 is SGDLS and CDR2 YYNGEE. The CDR3 has 14 amino acids. Trimming took 2 bases from V and 2 from J, leaving 11 bases between them. The CDR3 DNA sequence: TGTGCCAGCAGCGTGGGGACGGCCACCTACGAGCAGTACTTC. Translation: CASSVGTATYEQYF.

This clone has ten or more counts. The chain links TRBV7-2 to TRBJ2-3; D not certain. Germline CDR1 SGHTA, CDR2 FQGNSA. The V end lost 6 bases, the J end lost 2 bases, and 6 bases lay between the germline ends. The CDR3 spans 12 residues. For the CDR3, the DNA is TGTGCCAGCAGTAAGACCACAGATACGCAGTATTTT. The encoded protein is CASSKTTDTQYF. The whole variable domain, remainder taken from reference TRBV7-2 and TRBJ2-3, is GAGVSQSPSNKVTEKGKDVELRCDPISGHTALYWYRQSLGQGLEFLIYFQGNSAPDKSGLPSDRFSAERTGGSVSTLTIQRTQQEDSAVYLCASSKTTDTQYFGPGTRLTVL.

This clone has a single count. The V and J genes are TRBV2 and TRBJ1-5, with unresolved D. The V gene lost 6 bases and the J gene lost 5 bases, with 8 bases spanning the gap. The CDR3 runs to 12 residues. Germline V gene lookup returns CDR1 SNHLY and CDR2 FYNNEI. The CDR3 loop is CASSFQDQPQHF. The CDR3 DNA reads TGTGCCAGCAGCTTCCAGGATCAGCCCCAGCATTTT.

The V gene is TRBV7-9, the J gene TRBJ1-2, with 10 bases fitting TRBD1. CDR1 is SEHNR and CDR2 is FQNEAQ in the germline V gene (reference sequence). With V trimmed by 4 bases and J by 3 bases, 5 bases remained unmatched. This CDR3 has 15 amino acids. The CDR3 loop is CASSSSDRGDYGYTF. CDR3 in DNA: TGTGCCAGCAGCTCGTCGGACAGGGGGGACTATGGCTACACCTTC.

J is TRBJ2-5 and V is TRBV5-6; D is possibly TRBD1 (5 bases). Trimming cost V 1 base and J 5 bases, with 15 bases left between them. This CDR3 comprises 15 residues. Germline loops: CDR1 SGHDT, CDR2 YYEEEE. The CDR3 here is CASSLLAGIEETQYF. DNA for the CDR3: TGTGCCAGCAGCTTGTTGGCAGGGATAGAGGAGACCCAGTACTTC.

The chain combines TRBV29-1 with TRBJ1-2; no reliable D call. Looked up from germline, CDR1 is SQVTM and CDR2 is ANQGSEA. Trimming took 3 bases from V and 8 from J, leaving 4 bases between them. This CDR3 comprises 9 residues. CDR3 loop: CSVDKGYTF. The CDR3, as DNA: TGCAGCGTTGATAAAGGCTACACCTTC.

The chain couples TRBV11-2 to TRBJ1-1, with D unresolved. CDR3 length: 10 residues. CDR1 and CDR2 from the germline V gene are SGHAT and FQNNGV. Trimming left V 7 bases short and J 10 bases short, with 10 bases between. In DNA, the CDR3 is TGTGCCAGCACCTCGGAGGTAGCTTTCTTT. Translating gives CASTSEVAFF.

This clone showed up just a few times. The chain recombines TRBV29-1 with TRBJ1-2, with D unresolved. This CDR3 comprises 12 residues. The germline V and J ends were trimmed by 7 bases and 4 bases, with 13 bases remaining between them. Germline loops: CDR1 SQVTM, CDR2 ANQGSEA. DNA of the CDR3: TGCAGCGGTTCTTCGGGTGGCTATGGCTACACCTTC. The encoded protein is CSGSSGGYGYTF.

This chain uses TRBV5-4 with TRBJ2-3; no definite D call. The CDR3 has 13 residues. CDR1 and CDR2 from the germline V gene are SGHNT and YYREEE (reference sequence). V lost 3 bases, J lost 0 bases, and 5 bases lay in between. CDR3 DNA sequence: TGTGCCAGCAGCTGGGAAAGCACAGATACGCAGTATTTT. Its protein product is CASSWESTDTQYF. The complete variable domain, with remaining parts taken from reference TRBV5-4 and TRBJ2-3, reads ETGVTQSPTHLIKTRGQQVTLRCSSQSGHNTVSWYQQALGQGPQFIFQYYREEENGRGNFPPRFSGLQFPNYSSELNVNALELDDSALYLCASSWESTDTQYFGPGTRLTVL.

This clone showed up just a few times. The chain uses TRBV29-1 and TRBJ2-3; 8 positions agree with TRBD1. With V trimmed by 4 bases and J by 2 bases, 5 bases remained unmatched. The CDR3 is 14 amino acids. The V gene's germline CDR1 is SQVTM and CDR2 ANQGSEA. CDR3 DNA sequence: TGCAGCGTTGGGAGGACAGGGACCACAGATACGCAGTATTTT. The encoded protein is CSVGRTGTTDTQYF.

The chain uses TRBV5-1 and TRBJ2-7; 7 nucleotides line up with TRBD1. This CDR3 comprises 13 residues. Germline CDR1 is SGHRS and CDR2 is YFSETQ. V shed 4 bases and J 3 bases; nucleotides not matched to a gene: 4. The CDR3 sequence is CASSTRDSYEQYF. In nucleotides, the CDR3 is TGCGCCAGCAGCACCCGGGACAGCTACGAGCAGTACTTC.

V usage is TRBV6-6 and J usage is TRBJ1-1; D unclear. Trimming removed 5 bases at V and 10 bases at J, with 5 bases between. There are 9 residues in the CDR3. In germline, CDR1 is MNHNY, CDR2 SVGAGI (reference sequence). CDR3 in amino acids: CASSQTAFF. The CDR3 nucleotides read TGTGCCAGCAGTCAAACAGCTTTCTTT.

This chain links TRBV19 with TRBJ2-1; 8 bases line up with TRBD2. Germline lookup yields CDR1 LNHDA and CDR2 SQIVND (reference sequence). With 3 bases clipped from V and 8 bases from J, the junction kept 3 bases outside the gene matches. The CDR3 covers 13 residues. This CDR3 reads CASSIGGAHEQFF. The CDR3 nucleotides are TGTGCCAGTAGTATCGGGGGGGCCCATGAGCAGTTCTTC.

V usage is TRBV6-5 and J usage is TRBJ2-4, with 11 bases identical to TRBD1. Trimming cost V 0 bases and J 9 bases; bases outside gene matches: 1. The CDR3 has 14 residues. Germline CDR1 MNHEY, CDR2 SVGAGI. As DNA, the CDR3 is TGTGCCAGCAGTTACTCGGGGACAGGGGGCATTCAGTACTTC. The encoded protein is CASSYSGTGGIQYF.

V is TRBV7-2 and J is TRBJ1-5; D not resolved. This CDR3 contains 14 residues. V lost 5 bases to trimming and J lost 6 bases, with 14 bases between them. Germline CDR1 reads SGHTA; CDR2 reads FQGNSA. The CDR3 here is CASSKPPGGQPQHF. CDR3 sequence (DNA): TGTGCCAGCAGCAAACCCCCTGGTGGTCAGCCCCAGCATTTT.

This clone appeared a few times. This sequence joins TRBV2 and TRBJ1-6; TRBD1 is a possible D gene (6 bases). The germline gives CDR1 SNHLY, CDR2 FYNNEI. CDR3 length equals 14 residues. V dropped 2 bases and J dropped 7 bases, with 9 bases sitting between them. In DNA, the CDR3 is TGTGCCAGCAGTGAACGGCAGGGGAATTCACCCCTCCACTTT. Protein product: CASSERQGNSPLHF.